This T cell receptor beta chain was captured in a study of CD8 T cells in Susac syndrome. Per germline, CDR1 SNHLY and CDR2 FYNNEI. Trimming cost V 0 bases and J 7 bases, with 12 bases left between them. The CDR3 is 14 residues long. Whole-study findings and limits: It was acknowledged by the study that relatively few individuals were included in its TCR sequencing and HLA analysis.

Remarks on this clonotype: The antigen is not known.

Random hexamers were used to reverse transcribe the RNA input (about 0.5 to 1 ug). TCR beta CDR3 was amplified by immunoSEQ multiplex PCR. This amplification extended across 54 Vbeta and 13 Jbeta segments. TCRdb independently ran MiXCR on the immunoSEQ multiplex PCR reads; one entry per CDR3 protein. Counted here are approximately 230,000 distinct CDR3 sequences, just over 90% occurring once; the ten biggest clones make up 0.07% to 0.09%. From blood CD8+ and CD4+ T cells, TCR beta sequences were generated. TEMRA cells were FACS-enriched, unlike CD8+ and CD4+ T cells, which were negatively isolated. The J gene is TRBJ2-5, the V gene TRBV2; no clear D gene. The sample was CD4+ T cells from PBMCs. This clonotype was obtained from a human donor with multiple sclerosis. CDR3 protein: CASSEALWMGTQYF. Here the CDR3 DNA reads TGTGCCAGCAGTGAAGCGCTATGGATGGGGACCCAGTACTTC. The complete variable domain, with remaining parts taken from reference TRBV2 and TRBJ2-5, reads EPEVTQTPSHQVTQMGQEVILRCVPISNHLYFYWYRQILGQKVEFLVSFYNNEISEKSEIFDDQFSVERPDGSNFTLKIRSTKLEDSAMYFCASSEALWMGTQYFGPGTRLLVL.